The rows below give T cell receptor beta chains drawn from one sample of a study of T cells in Graves' hyperthyroidism and ophthalmopathy. Each CDR3 protein is one row after TCRdb ran MiXCR on the multiplex PCR reads. The sample lists under 450,000 distinct CDR3 sequences, roughly 13% occurring once. Sequencing was carried out using blood. These receptor sequences come from a young man with Graves' hyperthyroidism that later progressed to Graves' ophthalmopathy. CDR3s include the opening cysteine and the closing phenylalanine or tryptophan. Each record gives: clone size, D gene, V gene, J gene, CDR3 DNA, CDR3 protein. The D gene is left open where the match is weak. Clone size is not always given. Where it is, it says once, few, many or a class for expanded clones.

>many|NA|TRBV12-3/TRBV12-4|TRBJ1-2
TGTGCCAGCAGTTTTTGGAGCTATGGCTACACCTTC
CASSFWSYGYTF
>many|TRBD1|TRBV11-2|TRBJ2-7
TGTGCCAGCAGCATACAGGGGGCGCTTGAGCAGTACTTC
CASSIQGALEQYF
>many|TRBD2|TRBV11-2|TRBJ2-7
TGTGCCAGCAGCTTACATGGCCCTGGCGGGGGGGCCGAATACGAGCAGTACTTC
CASSLHGPGGGAEYEQYF
>few|NA|TRBV12-3/TRBV12-4|TRBJ1-4
TGTGCCAGCAGCCGCCCTACTTATGAAAAACTGTTTTTT
CASSRPTYEKLFF
>NA|TRBD1|TRBV5-5|TRBJ1-4
TGTGCCAGCAGCTTGAGGACAGGGCCCAACCCAACTAATGAAAAACTGTTTTTT
CASSLRTGPNPTNEKLFF
>many|NA|TRBV5-5|TRBJ2-5
TGTGCCAGCACCCCTTACAGGGCACAAGAGACCCAGTACTTC
CASTPYRAQETQYF
>NA|NA|TRBV4-1|TRBJ1-5
TGCGCCAGCAGCCAAGGGAGCTTCTGGCAGCCCCAGCATTTT
CASSQGSFWQPQHF
>few|NA|TRBV24-1|TRBJ1-5
TGTGCCACCAGTGAGGCTGGTCAGCCCCAGCATTTT
CATSEAGQPQHF
>NA|NA|TRBV4-1|TRBJ2-2
TGCGCCAGCAGCCAAGACATTGGGGGGGGGCCCTCCACCGGGGAGCTGTTTTTT
CASSQDIGGGPSTGELFF
>NA|NA|TRBV5-1|TRBJ2-3
TGCGCCAGCAGCTCCCAGCCGTACTCCACAGATACGCAGTATTTT
CASSSQPYSTDTQYF
>few|NA|TRBV27|TRBJ1-5
TGTGCCAGCACAAGTCTGGAATATAGCAATCAGCCCCAGCATTTT
CASTSLEYSNQPQHF
>many|TRBD2|TRBV9|TRBJ2-7
TGTGCCAGCAGCGTAGGATCGGGGGGCTCCTACGAGCAGTACTTC
CASSVGSGGSYEQYF
>many|NA|TRBV2|TRBJ1-4
TGTGCCAGCAGTGAAAACCAGGGTAATGAAAAACTGTTTTTT
CASSENQGNEKLFF
>many|TRBD2|TRBV20-1|TRBJ2-7
TGCAGTGCGACGAGCGGGGGGTCCGCCTACGAGCAGTACTTC
CSATSGGSAYEQYF
>NA|NA|TRBV5-5|TRBJ2-5
TGTGCCAGCAGCTTGGGAAGGGGAGAGACCCGGTACTTC
CASSLGRGETRYF
>many|NA|TRBV4-2|TRBJ2-5
TGTGCCAGCAGCCAGACCCAAGAGACCCAGTACTTC
CASSQTQETQYF
>many|NA|TRBV7-9|TRBJ2-7
TGTGCCAGCAGCCCTCTCCGGGACACAGCCTACGAGCAGTACTTC
CASSPLRDTAYEQYF
>NA|NA|TRBV30|TRBJ2-3
TGTGCCTGGAGTACGACGGAACTATTAGATACGCAGTATTTT
CAWSTTELLDTQYF
>few|NA|TRBV19|TRBJ1-1
TGTGCCAGTAGTATAGGGTCAGGGCGGTGGACCACTGAAGCTTTCTTT
CASSIGSGRWTTEAFF
>few|TRBD1|TRBV7-9|TRBJ2-7
TGTGCCAGCAGCCAGCCGGGACAGGGAAACTACGAGCAGTACTTC
CASSQPGQGNYEQYF
>few|TRBD2|TRBV6-1|TRBJ2-3
TGTGCCAGCAGTGAAGGGCGGGGGGCCCGCACAGATACGCAGTATTTT
CASSEGRGARTDTQYF
>NA|NA|TRBV4-1|TRBJ2-5
TGCGCCAGCAGCCAAGCCCCGCAGCAAGAGACCCAGTACTTC
CASSQAPQQETQYF
>many|NA|TRBV28|TRBJ2-7
TGTGCCAGCCTAGGACACCCAACCTACGAGCAGTACTTC
CASLGHPTYEQYF
>few|NA|TRBV9|TRBJ2-3
TGTGCCAGCAGCTTAAAATACACAGATACGCAGTATTTT
CASSLKYTDTQYF
>NA|NA|TRBV6-2/TRBV6-3|TRBJ1-2
TGTGCCAGCAGTTACCCAAAACCGGGCTACACCTTC
CASSYPKPGYTF
>few|TRBD1|TRBV27|TRBJ2-7
TGTGCCAGCAGTTTATCGGGACAGGGTCCCTACGAGCAGTACTTC
CASSLSGQGPYEQYF
>many|NA|TRBV5-1|TRBJ1-2
TGCGCCAGCAGCTTGGTAGGGGACCGTGGCTACACCTTC
CASSLVGDRGYTF
>few|TRBD1|TRBV29-1|TRBJ2-1
TGCAGCGTATTAACAGGGGGCCTTTACAATGAGCAGTTCTTC
CSVLTGGLYNEQFF
>few|TRBD1|TRBV10-2|TRBJ1-2
TGCGCCAGCAGGGGCAGGGGGCAAGAAGCTCGCGGCTACACCTTC
CASRGRGQEARGYTF
>few|TRBD1|TRBV29-1|TRBJ2-5
TGCAGCGTTGACCAGGGGGTTGAGACCCAGTACTTC
CSVDQGVETQYF
>few|TRBD1|TRBV5-8|TRBJ2-4
TGTGCCAGCAGCTTTGGGACAGGACATGTAAACATTCAGTACTTC
CASSFGTGHVNIQYF
>NA|NA|TRBV4-1|TRBJ1-3
TGCGCCAGCAGCCAAGACGGGTGGGCTGGGGCTGGAAACACCATATATTTT
CASSQDGWAGAGNTIYF
>many|TRBD2|TRBV27|TRBJ2-1
TGTGCCAGCACCCTAGGACTAGACTCCTACAATGAGCAGTTCTTC
CASTLGLDSYNEQFF
>many|TRBD1|TRBV11-2|TRBJ2-7
TGTGCCAGCAGCTTAGATGGGACAGGTCCTGGGTACGAGCAGTACTTC
CASSLDGTGPGYEQYF
>many|NA|TRBV6-1|TRBJ2-7
TGTGCCAGCAGAAGGGACTCGCTCTCTTCCTACGAGCAGTACTTC
CASRRDSLSSYEQYF
>many|NA|TRBV20-1|TRBJ1-5
TGCAGTGCTAGTCCTACGGGGTTTTATCAGCCCCAGCATTTT
CSASPTGFYQPQHF
>many|NA|TRBV18|TRBJ2-3
TGTGCCAGCTCAACCAGGGTAGGGAGGACAGATACGCAGTATTTT
CASSTRVGRTDTQYF
>once|TRBD2|TRBV20-1|TRBJ2-2
TGCAGTGCTAGTTTCGGGGGGGCCGGTGTTCTCACCGGGGAGCTGTTTTTT
CSASFGGAGVLTGELFF
>NA|TRBD1|TRBV5-1|TRBJ1-1
TGCGCCAGCAGCTTGGATACAGGGGAGTGCTGGGACACTGAAGCTTTCTTT
CASSLDTGECWDTEAFF
>many|TRBD1|TRBV28|TRBJ1-1
TGTGCCAGCAGTTTCAGGGGGGGCGTTTACACTGAAGCTTTCTTT
CASSFRGGVYTEAFF
>many|NA|TRBV18|TRBJ2-1
TGTGCCAGCTCACCGACCGGTGGGGGAGGCGATGAGCAGTTCTTC
CASSPTGGGGDEQFF
>NA|TRBD2|TRBV7-2|TRBJ2-3
TGTGCCAGCAGCCGGGAGGTGGGGACTAGCGGGGGGGCCCTGTATTTT
CASSREVGTSGGALYF
>few|TRBD1|TRBV5-6|TRBJ1-4
TGTGCCAGCAGCTTGAAGGGGGCGGATGAAAAACTGTTTTTT
CASSLKGADEKLFF
>many|NA|TRBV7-9|TRBJ2-7
TGTGCCAGCAGCTTGGACAAATACGAGCAGTACTTC
CASSLDKYEQYF
>many|NA|TRBV6-1|TRBJ2-1
TGTGCCAGCAGTCCCTGGACGGGTCTAGTCGATGAGCAGTTCTTC
CASSPWTGLVDEQFF
>many|NA|TRBV12-3/TRBV12-4|TRBJ1-4
TGTGCCAGCAGCCCGACACGGCGGGTTAGAGAAAAACTGTTTTTT
CASSPTRRVREKLFF
>many|NA|TRBV7-9|TRBJ1-1
TGTGCCAGCAGTGCACAGGGCGGGAACACTGAAGCTTTCTTT
CASSAQGGNTEAFF